This entry lists 29 T cell receptor beta chains sequenced from one sample in a study of blood T cell repertoires in COVID-19. Assay used: immunoSEQ multiplex PCR; TCRdb lists only in-frame clones, some missing. This sample carries about 200,000 clones, around 86% of them seen once, and the ten largest clones take over 4%. Sequenced material: peripheral blood. The receptors derive from a woman in her sixties or seventies with COVID-19, enrolled during active disease.

This chain connects TRBV25-1 to TRBJ1-5; D is possibly TRBD1 (6 bases). Germline V lookup: CDR1 MGHDK, CDR2 SYGVNS. V gave up 4 bases and J gave up 4 bases, with 11 bases separating them. The CDR3 runs 14 residues. Written as DNA, the CDR3 is TGTGCCAGCAGTGGAACAGGGAGAAATCAGCCCCAGCATTTT. This translates into CASSGTGRNQPQHF.

This chain links TRBV27 with TRBJ2-3; TRBD1 matches at 9 bases. V was clipped by 1 base and J by 4 bases; unmatched bases: 6. CDR1 and CDR2 (germline): MNHEY, SMNVEV (reference sequence). This CDR3 region has 16 residues. The DNA of the CDR3 is TGTGCCAGCAGTTTATTGGGACAGGGATTCGCAGATACGCAGTATTTT. Its protein product is CASSLLGQGFADTQYF.

This chain joins TRBV6-6 and TRBJ2-7; 9 nucleotides line up with TRBD2. J gave up 2 bases and V 7 bases, and 12 bases lay outside the gene matches. The CDR3 has 16 residues. Germline loops: CDR1 MNHNY, CDR2 SVGAGI (reference sequence). CDR3 DNA: TGTGCCAGCACCCAAGGGCGGGAGGGCCACGCCTACGAGCAGTACTTC. It encodes CASTQGREGHAYEQYF.

This clone appeared a few times. This chain connects TRBV4-1 to TRBJ2-1, with 13 bases identical to TRBD2. CDR3 length equals 17 residues. CDR1 MGHRA and CDR2 YSYEKL come from the germline V gene. V dropped 0 bases and J dropped 9; count of bases not matched to a gene: 8. As DNA, the CDR3 is TGCGCCAGCAGCCAAGAGGGGACTAGCGGGATTTGGAGTGAGCAGTTCTTC. Translation gives CASSQEGTSGIWSEQFF.

This clone was recorded a few times. The genes are TRBV27 and TRBJ2-7; 10 bases agree with TRBD2. V lost 4 bases, J lost 2 bases, and 5 bases stayed unmatched. The germline V gene encodes CDR1 MNHEY and CDR2 SMNVEV (reference sequence). CDR3 length: 15 amino acids. The CDR3 coding sequence is TGTGCCAGCAGTTCACTAGCGGGACGCACCTACGAGCAGTACTTC. As protein: CASSSLAGRTYEQYF.

V usage is TRBV3-1 (or the pseudogene TRBV3-2) and J usage is TRBJ2-7; TRBD1 agrees at 7 bases. Germline CDR1 reads LGHDT; CDR2 reads YNNKEL (reference sequence). This CDR3 is built from 14 residues. V gave up 0 bases and J gave up 6 bases; unmatched junction bases: 5. The CDR3 is CASSQEGAGGEQYF. In nucleotides, the CDR3 is TGTGCCAGCAGCCAAGAAGGGGCAGGGGGCGAGCAGTACTTC.

This chain connects TRBV11-2 to TRBJ1-3; D may be TRBD1 (5 bases). V dropped 1 base and J dropped 4 bases, with 8 bases sitting between them. Germline loops: CDR1 SGHAT, CDR2 FQNNGV. The CDR3 has 14 residues. The CDR3 region is CASSLAGIGNTIYF. DNA of the CDR3: TGTGCCAGCAGCTTAGCAGGGATCGGAAACACCATATATTTT.

The chain carries TRBV28 and TRBJ2-2; the D is unclear. In germline, CDR1 is MDHEN, CDR2 SYDVKM. Deletions cut 6 bases from V and 0 bases from J, with 11 bases between. The CDR3 extends over 15 amino acids. The DNA for the CDR3 is TGTGCCAGCAGCCCAGGATATACGAACACCGGGGAGCTGTTTTTT. Amino acids: CASSPGYTNTGELFF.

The J gene is TRBJ1-2, the V gene TRBV7-2; 8 bases are shared with TRBD1. The J segment lost 6 bases and the V segment lost 5 bases, leaving 5 bases of the junction unmatched. The CDR3 consists of 13 residues. Germline V lookup: CDR1 SGHTA, CDR2 FQGNSA. The CDR3 nucleotides are TGTGCCAGCAGCCCAGGGGGCGCGAATGGCTACACCTTC. This translates into CASSPGGANGYTF.

This rearrangement joins TRBV7-2 to TRBJ1-2; the D gene is possibly TRBD1 (5 bases). This CDR3 has 16 residues. CDR1 and CDR2 from the germline V gene are SGHTA and FQGNSA. V was shortened by 2 bases and J by 7 bases, with 20 bases between the two germline ends. CDR3 protein: CASSLQRGHKAGGYTF. In nucleotides, the CDR3 is TGTGCCAGCAGCTTACAAAGGGGCCACAAGGCAGGTGGCTACACCTTC.

The chain employs TRBV6-5 and TRBJ1-2, with TRBD1 matching 7 bases. The CDR3 has 14 amino acids. CDR1 is MNHEY and CDR2 is SVGAGI in the germline V gene. Trimming took 10 bases from V and 3 from J; bases not matched to a gene: 11. The DNA of the CDR3 is TGTGCCACAAAATTAACAACAGGGGACTATGGCTACACCTTC. This translates into CATKLTTGDYGYTF.

The rearrangement links TRBV29-1 to TRBJ1-1, with D unresolved. Trimming shortened V by 3 bases and J by 4 bases, and 9 bases separated the two germline ends. The CDR3 is 12 amino acids. Germline V gene data show CDR1 as SQVTM and CDR2 as ANQGSEA. The CDR3 loop is CSVDRGITEAFF. The CDR3 DNA is TGCAGCGTTGATAGAGGGATCACTGAAGCTTTCTTT.

V and J are TRBV28 and TRBJ1-1; possible D gene TRBD1, 5 bases. The CDR3 has 15 amino acids. Germline-derived CDR1 and CDR2 are MDHEN and SYDVKM. The V end was cut by 5 bases, the J end by 0 bases, with 13 bases between. The CDR3 DNA sequence: TGTGCCAGCAGTACTCCCGGAGGGGTGAACACTGAAGCTTTCTTT. This gives the protein CASSTPGGVNTEAFF.

The chain couples TRBV6-2 or TRBV6-3 to TRBJ1-2; TRBD1 matches 7 bases. The J segment lost 0 bases and the V segment lost 4 bases, leaving 11 bases of the junction unmatched. Germline V gene data show CDR1 as MNHEY and CDR2 as SVGEGT. The CDR3 has 17 amino acids. The CDR3 here is CASSWGPGQRSNYGYTF. The CDR3 DNA sequence: TGTGCCAGCAGTTGGGGACCGGGACAGCGGTCTAACTATGGCTACACCTTC.

This chain links TRBV7-9 with TRBJ2-2, with 7 bases identical to TRBD1. V was pared by 5 bases and J by 7 bases, with 10 bases of the junction left unmatched. This CDR3 spans 15 amino acids. Germline V gene lookup returns CDR1 SEHNR and CDR2 FQNEAQ (reference sequence). For the CDR3, the DNA is TGTGCCAGCAGCCCTAGGGGACAGTCTGGCGGGGAGCTGTTTTTT. Amino acid sequence: CASSPRGQSGGELFF.

V and J are TRBV19 and TRBJ2-5; D is unresolved. The CDR3 spans 16 residues. With 5 bases removed from V and 2 bases from J, the gap between germline ends came to 18 bases. Germline-derived CDR1 and CDR2 are LNHDA and SQIVND (reference sequence). The CDR3 sequence is CASSARSPYTQETQYF. DNA of the CDR3: TGTGCCAGTAGTGCAAGGAGCCCCTATACTCAAGAGACCCAGTACTTC.

The chain recombines TRBV5-6 with TRBJ2-1; 8 bases are a match to TRBD1. The V segment lost 2 bases and the J segment 9 bases; nucleotides outside the gene matches: 7. The germline gives CDR1 SGHDT, CDR2 YYEEEE. The CDR3 extends over 14 amino acids. The CDR3 DNA is TGTGCCAGCAGCTTCGACGACAGGGGCTTTGAGCAGTTCTTC. As protein: CASSFDDRGFEQFF.

The chain is built from TRBV9 and TRBJ2-7, with 10 bases lining up with TRBD2. This CDR3 comprises 15 residues. Germline values: CDR1 SGDLS, CDR2 YYNGEE. J was trimmed by 4 bases and V by 0 bases; bases with no gene match: 4. The CDR3 spells CASSVAEREGYEQYF. Written as DNA, the CDR3 is TGTGCCAGCAGCGTAGCCGAGCGGGAGGGATACGAGCAGTACTTC. Full variable domain (rest looked up from reference TRBV9 and TRBJ2-7): DSGVTQTPKHLITATGQRVTLRCSPRSGDLSVYWYQQSLDQGLQFLIQYYNGEERAKGNILERFSAQQFPDLHSELNLSSLELGDSALYFCASSVAEREGYEQYFGPGTRLTVT.

CDR3 sequence: CASSTQGEVREKLFF. The DNA for the CDR3 is TGTGCCAGCAGTACACAGGGTGAGGTCAGGGAAAAACTGTTTTTT. The rearrangement links TRBV28 to TRBJ1-4; the D gene is possibly TRBD1 (6 bases). Germline CDR1 reads MDHEN; CDR2 reads SYDVKM. This CDR3 has 15 residues. Trimming took 5 bases from V and 8 from J, leaving 18 bases between them.

The chain combines TRBV14 with TRBJ1-6, with TRBD1 matching 11 bases. V lost 0 bases, J lost 4 bases, and 5 bases stayed unmatched. The CDR3 is made up of 18 amino acids. Germline CDR1 SGHDN, CDR2 FVKESK. The CDR3 reads CASSQDRTGGAYNSPLHF. The CDR3 region has the DNA TGTGCCAGCAGCCAAGACCGGACAGGGGGCGCGTATAATTCACCCCTCCACTTT.

The chain has TRBV19 and TRBJ2-3, with 7 bases that match TRBD2. V gave up 7 bases and J gave up 1 base; unmatched junction bases: 2. This CDR3 comprises 13 residues. The germline V gene encodes CDR1 LNHDA and CDR2 SQIVND (reference sequence). This chain's CDR3 is CASKGRGTDTQYF. The CDR3 nucleotides read TGTGCCAGTAAGGGGAGGGGCACAGATACGCAGTATTTT.

The chain couples TRBV3-1 (or the pseudogene TRBV3-2) to TRBJ1-1; weak D call: TRBD1 (6 bases). Germline assignment: CDR1 LGHDT and CDR2 YNNKEL (reference sequence). The CDR3 spans 13 residues. V lost 6 bases and J 1 base, leaving 9 bases between the germline ends. The CDR3, as DNA: TGTGCCAGCAGAGGGGGACCGAACACTGAAGCTTTCTTT. Protein sequence: CASRGGPNTEAFF.

The rearrangement joins TRBV11-1 to TRBJ2-1; 10 nucleotides align to TRBD1. CDR1 is SGHAT and CDR2 is FQDESV in the germline V gene (reference sequence). The CDR3 totals 15 residues. Trimming at V came to 4 bases and at J to 7 bases, leaving 7 bases not matched to a gene. CDR3: CASSYDRGQWNEQFF. CDR3 DNA sequence: TGTGCCAGCAGCTACGACAGGGGGCAGTGGAATGAGCAGTTCTTC.

This chain connects TRBV29-1 to TRBJ2-7; D unresolved. Between the trimmed V and J ends, which lost 4 bases and 2 bases, there was a span of 9 bases. The CDR3 length is 12 residues. Germline assignment: CDR1 SQVTM and CDR2 ANQGSEA. The CDR3 coding sequence is TGCAGCGTTGGCGCGAATACCTACGAGCAGTACTTC. It codes for CSVGANTYEQYF.

V and J are TRBV28 and TRBJ2-2, with 9 bases identical to TRBD2. This CDR3 region has 14 residues. The V gene end was trimmed by 7 bases and the J gene end by 3 bases; junction bases not matched to a gene: 3. CDR1 is MDHEN, CDR2 SYDVKM, per germline. The CDR3 protein is CASNAGGYTGELFF. DNA for the CDR3: TGTGCCAGCAATGCGGGAGGGTACACCGGGGAGCTGTTTTTT.

The V call is TRBV6-5, the J call TRBJ1-5, with unresolved D. This CDR3 is 13 amino acids long. Germline loops: CDR1 MNHEY, CDR2 SVGAGI. The ends were cut back, 6 bases at V and 2 bases at J, with 8 bases in the middle. The CDR3 DNA follows: TGTGCCAGCAGGAATAGTGGCAATCAGCCCCAGCATTTT. Residues: CASRNSGNQPQHF.

This clone appeared once. This chain uses TRBV5-1 with TRBJ1-2; TRBD1 might be the D (6 bases). This CDR3 is built from 13 residues. Germline V CDR1 and CDR2: SGHRS, YFSETQ. V was trimmed by 3 bases and J by 4 bases, leaving 10 bases between them. In nucleotides, the CDR3 is TGCGCCAGCAGCTCGGACAGCAGCTATGGCTACACCTTC. Translation gives CASSSDSSYGYTF.

This clone was seen a handful of times. V gene TRBV7-2 combines with J gene TRBJ2-7; D is undetermined. The V end was cut by 5 bases, the J end by 1 base, with 9 bases between. Germline V gene data show CDR1 as SGHTA and CDR2 as FQGNSA. The CDR3 covers 13 residues. CDR3 region: CASSAAVSYEQYF. DNA of the CDR3: TGTGCCAGCAGCGCTGCGGTATCCTACGAGCAGTACTTC. The full variable domain, rest sourced from reference TRBV7-2 and TRBJ2-7, is GAGVSQSPSNKVTEKGKDVELRCDPISGHTALYWYRQSLGQGLEFLIYFQGNSAPDKSGLPSDRFSAERTGGSVSTLTIQRTQQEDSAVYLCASSAAVSYEQYFGPGTRLTVT.

This clone has a handful of counts. V and J are TRBV27 and TRBJ1-5; TRBD1 agrees at 7 bases. Germline CDR1 MNHEY, CDR2 SMNVEV (reference sequence). V was pared by 8 bases and J by 2 bases, with 3 bases of the junction left unmatched. The CDR3 is 13 amino acids. CDR3 amino acids: CASAGTGNQPQHF. CDR3 nucleotide sequence: TGTGCCAGCGCTGGGACAGGCAATCAGCCCCAGCATTTT.